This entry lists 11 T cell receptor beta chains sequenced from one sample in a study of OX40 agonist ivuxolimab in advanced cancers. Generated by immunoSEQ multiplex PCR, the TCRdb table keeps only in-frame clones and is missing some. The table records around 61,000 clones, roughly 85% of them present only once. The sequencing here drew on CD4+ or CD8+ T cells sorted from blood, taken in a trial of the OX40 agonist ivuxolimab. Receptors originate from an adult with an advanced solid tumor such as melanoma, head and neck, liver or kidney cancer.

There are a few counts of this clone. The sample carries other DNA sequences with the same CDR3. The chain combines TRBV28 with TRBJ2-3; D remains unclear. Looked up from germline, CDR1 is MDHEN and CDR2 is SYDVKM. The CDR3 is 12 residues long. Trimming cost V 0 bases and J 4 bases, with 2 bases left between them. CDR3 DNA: TGTGCCAGCAGTTTATGGTCAGATACGCAGTATTTT. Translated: CASSLWSDTQYF.

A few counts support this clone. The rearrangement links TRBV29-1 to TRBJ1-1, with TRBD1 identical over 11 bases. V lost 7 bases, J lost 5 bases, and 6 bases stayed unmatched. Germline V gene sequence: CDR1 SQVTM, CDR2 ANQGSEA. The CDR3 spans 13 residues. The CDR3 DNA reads TGCAGCGCTGGGGACAGGGGGTGGACTGAAGCTTTCTTT. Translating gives CSAGDRGWTEAFF.

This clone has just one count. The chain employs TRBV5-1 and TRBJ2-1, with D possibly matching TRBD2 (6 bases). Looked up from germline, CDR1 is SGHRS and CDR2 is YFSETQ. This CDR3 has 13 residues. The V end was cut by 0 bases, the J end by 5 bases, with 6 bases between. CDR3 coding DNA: TGCGCCAGCAGCTTGGCGGGAGACAATGAGCAGTTCTTC. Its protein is CASSLAGDNEQFF.

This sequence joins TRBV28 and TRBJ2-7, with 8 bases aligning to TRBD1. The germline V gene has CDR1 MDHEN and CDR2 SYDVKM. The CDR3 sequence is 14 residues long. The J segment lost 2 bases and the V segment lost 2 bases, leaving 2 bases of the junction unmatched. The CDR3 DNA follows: TGTGCCAGCAGTTTAGAGGACAGGGCCTACGAGCAGTACTTC. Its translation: CASSLEDRAYEQYF. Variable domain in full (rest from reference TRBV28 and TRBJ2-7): DVKVTQSSRYLVKRTGEKVFLECVQDMDHENMFWYRQDPGLGLRLIYFSYDVKMKEKGDIPEGYSVSREKKERFSLILESASTNQTSMYLCASSLEDRAYEQYFGPGTRLTVT.

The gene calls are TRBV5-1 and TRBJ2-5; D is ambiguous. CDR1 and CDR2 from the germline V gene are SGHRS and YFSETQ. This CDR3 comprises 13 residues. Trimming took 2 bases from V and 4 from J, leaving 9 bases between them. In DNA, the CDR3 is TGCGCCAGCAGCTTCCAGGTAGGAGAGACCCAGTACTTC. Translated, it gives CASSFQVGETQYF.

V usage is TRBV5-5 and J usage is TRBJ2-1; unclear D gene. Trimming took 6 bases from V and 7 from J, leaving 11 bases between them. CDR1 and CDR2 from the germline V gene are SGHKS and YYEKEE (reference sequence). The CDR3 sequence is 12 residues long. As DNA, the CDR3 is TGTGCCAGCACCCAAAGTTGGAATGAGCAGTTCTTC. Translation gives CASTQSWNEQFF.

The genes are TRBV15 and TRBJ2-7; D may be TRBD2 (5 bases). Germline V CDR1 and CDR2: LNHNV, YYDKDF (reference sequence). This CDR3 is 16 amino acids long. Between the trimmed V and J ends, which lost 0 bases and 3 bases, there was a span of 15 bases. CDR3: CATSRDRASSYYEQYF. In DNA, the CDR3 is TGTGCCACCAGCAGAGATCGGGCTAGCAGCTACTACGAGCAGTACTTC.

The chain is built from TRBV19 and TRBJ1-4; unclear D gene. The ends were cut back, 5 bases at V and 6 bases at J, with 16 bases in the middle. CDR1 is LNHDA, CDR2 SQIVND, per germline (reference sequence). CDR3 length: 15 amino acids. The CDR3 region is CASSSRGVFDEKLFF. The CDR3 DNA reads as TGTGCCAGTAGTTCCCGCGGAGTATTCGATGAAAAACTGTTTTTT.

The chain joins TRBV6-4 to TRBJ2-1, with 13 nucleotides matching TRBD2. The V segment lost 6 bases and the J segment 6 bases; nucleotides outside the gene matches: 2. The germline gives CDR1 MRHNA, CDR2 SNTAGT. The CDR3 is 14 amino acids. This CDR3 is CASSRLAGGNEQFF. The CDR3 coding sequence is TGTGCCAGCAGCCGACTAGCGGGAGGCAATGAGCAGTTCTTC.

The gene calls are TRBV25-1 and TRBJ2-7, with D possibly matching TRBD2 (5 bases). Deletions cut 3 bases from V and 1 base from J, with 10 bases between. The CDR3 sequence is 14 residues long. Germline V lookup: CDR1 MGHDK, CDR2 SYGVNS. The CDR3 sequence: CASSDTGKSYEQYF. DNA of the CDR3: TGTGCCAGCAGTGATACGGGAAAATCCTACGAGCAGTACTTC.

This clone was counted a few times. For the CDR3, the DNA is TGCGCCAGCAGCGCTTCAGGGTTCTCCTACAATGAGCAGTTCTTC. Translating gives CASSASGFSYNEQFF. J is TRBJ2-1 and V is TRBV5-1, with D perhaps TRBD1 (5 bases). The CDR3 length is 15 residues. From germline, CDR1 is SGHRS and CDR2 YFSETQ. V dropped 4 bases and J dropped 0 bases, with 11 bases sitting between them. The variable domain in full, completed from reference TRBV5-1 and TRBJ2-1, reads KAGVTQTPRYLIKTRGQQVTLSCSPISGHRSVSWYQQTPGQGLQFLFEYFSETQRNKGNFPGRFSGRQFSNSRSEMNVSTLELGDSALYLCASSASGFSYNEQFFGPGTRLTVL.